These 17 T cell receptor beta chains came from one sample sequenced in a study of blood T cells in healthy people across ages. The use of a sample-barcoded 5' primer and a J-beta primer mix characterized a second PCR of about 6 to 11 cycles. TCRdb analysed the 5' RACE reads with MiXCR anew, one entry per CDR3 protein. This repertoire shows 1.5 million to 2 million distinct CDR3 sequences, approximately 28% found once; its top ten account for less than 9.5%. Sample: blood. The receptor set was obtained from a woman under 40 in good health.

Comments on this clonotype: With a much larger clone just one base away, this may be a read error. V usage is TRBV20-1 and J usage is TRBJ2-3; D uncertain. Per germline, CDR1 DFQATT and CDR2 SNEGSKA (reference sequence). The CDR3 contains 13 residues. The CDR3 DNA reads as TGCAGTGCGGTGGTGGAGAGCACAGATACGCACTATTTT. Amino acids: CSAVVESTDTHYF.

The gene calls are TRBV20-1 and TRBJ2-5, with D hard to call. The CDR3 is 14 residues long. Per germline, CDR1 DFQATT and CDR2 SNEGSKA (reference sequence). The V gene lost 3 bases and the J gene lost 0 bases, with 11 bases spanning the gap. CDR3 nucleotides: TGCAGTGCTAGGGGCGGAGCAGACCAAGAGACCCAGTACTTC. This encodes CSARGGADQETQYF.

This clonotype was found once. In DNA form, the CDR3 reads TGTGCCAGCAGTCTTTTAGCGGACGAGCAGTATTTT. Protein sequence: CASSLLADEQYF. The chain links TRBV28 to TRBJ2-3; weak D call: TRBD2 (6 bases). The CDR3 runs 12 residues. V lost 5 bases, J lost 11 bases, and 14 bases lay in between. Germline lookup yields CDR1 MDHEN and CDR2 SYDVKM.

This clonotype appeared many times. The chain employs TRBV7-2 and TRBJ2-7, with D possibly TRBD2 on 6 matching bases. CDR1 is SGHTA and CDR2 is FQGNSA in the germline V gene. V shed 5 bases and J shed 5 bases, with 19 bases lying between them. The length of the CDR3 is 15 residues. The CDR3 DNA sequence: TGTGCCAGCAGCCCATGGACTAAGCGAGAAAACGAGCAGTACTTC. Translating gives CASSPWTKRENEQYF.

As to this clonotype: A much larger clone sits a single nucleotide away, making a read error possible. This chain connects TRBV5-1 to TRBJ1-2; D gene unclear. CDR3 length: 14 residues. The germline V gene has CDR1 SGHRS and CDR2 YFSETQ. CDR3 in amino acids: CASGVRQTNYGYIF. The CDR3 bases are TGCGCCAGCGGAGTTCGGCAGACTAACTATGGCTACATCTTC.

V usage is TRBV10-3 and J usage is TRBJ2-5; 8 bases align to TRBD1. Germline lookup yields CDR1 ENHRY and CDR2 SYGVKD. This CDR3 has 17 amino acids. V lost 3 bases to trimming and J lost 1 base; unmatched junction nucleotides: 10. The CDR3 region has the DNA TGTGCCATCAGTGACCCTCACAGGACAGGGCCCCAAGAGACCCAGTACTTC. Translation gives CAISDPHRTGPQETQYF.

This rearrangement joins TRBV29-1 to TRBJ2-1; a possible D gene is TRBD2 (6 bases). This CDR3 comprises 15 residues. V lost 4 bases and J lost 1, with 14 bases in between. CDR1 and CDR2 from the germline V gene are SQVTM and ANQGSEA. The DNA for the CDR3 is TGCAGCGTTGTTCCCCCGGGGAGGTCCTACAATGAGCAGTTCTTC. As protein: CSVVPPGRSYNEQFF.

This chain connects TRBV4-3 to TRBJ2-1; 8 bases line up with TRBD2. The trim removed 2 bases at V and 4 bases at J, leaving 4 bases unmatched. CDR3 length: 15 amino acids. CDR1 and CDR2 (germline): LGHNA, YSLEER. The CDR3 protein is CASSQRLAPYNEQFF. The CDR3 bases are TGCGCCAGCAGCCAACGACTAGCGCCGTACAATGAGCAGTTCTTC.

This clonotype was observed a few times. The chain recombines TRBV5-5 with TRBJ2-1, with 13 bases fitting TRBD2. This CDR3 region has 15 residues. The V gene end was trimmed by 4 bases and the J gene end by 8 bases; junction bases not matched to a gene: 6. Germline CDR1 and CDR2: SGHKS and YYEKEE (reference sequence). CDR3 sequence reads: CASSPRLAGGDEQFF. The CDR3 DNA reads TGTGCCAGCAGCCCAAGACTAGCGGGAGGAGATGAGCAGTTCTTC.

The table lists this clonotype with a few counts. The rearrangement joins TRBV24-1 to TRBJ1-2; TRBD1 aligns across 9 bases. Germline V gene lookup returns CDR1 KGHDR and CDR2 SFDVKD. With 7 bases clipped from V and 3 bases from J, the junction kept 5 bases outside the gene matches. The CDR3 is made up of 14 amino acids. The CDR3: CATRGTGKDYGYTF. The CDR3 DNA follows: TGTGCCACCAGGGGGACAGGGAAGGACTATGGCTACACCTTC.

This clonotype has just a few counts. The chain is built from TRBV6-1 and TRBJ2-7, with D perhaps matching TRBD1 or TRBD2 (5 bases each). V lost 2 bases to trimming and J lost 3 bases, with 14 bases between them. This CDR3 has 15 amino acids. Looked up from germline, CDR1 is MNHNS and CDR2 is SASEGT. CDR3 DNA: TGTGCCAGCAGTGAACGGGACCTGAAGGGCTACGAGCAGTACTTC. Residues: CASSERDLKGYEQYF.

In its sample, this clonotype was seen many times. V and J are TRBV5-1 and TRBJ2-7; D is unclear. V lost 5 bases to trimming and J lost 7 bases, with 10 bases between them. CDR3 length: 11 amino acids. CDR1 SGHRS and CDR2 YFSETQ come from the germline V gene. The CDR3 is CASRPIGEQYF. CDR3 bases: TGCGCCAGCAGACCGATTGGAGAGCAGTACTTC.

This clonotype appeared a few times. The chain's CDR3 is CASSSDRVYQPQHF. The CDR3 nucleotides read TGTGCCAGCAGCTCCGACAGGGTGTATCAGCCCCAGCATTTT. The chain has TRBV7-2 and TRBJ1-5; TRBD1 matches 7 bases. There are 14 residues in the CDR3. The germline gives CDR1 SGHTA, CDR2 FQGNSA. Losses at the gene ends were 4 bases for V and 5 bases for J; bases not matched to a gene: 5.

V gene TRBV5-1 combines with J gene TRBJ2-4; unclear D gene. Germline V CDR1 and CDR2: SGHRS, YFSETQ. Trimming removed 3 bases from V and 8 bases from J, with 15 bases in between. This CDR3 is 14 amino acids long. The CDR3 region has the DNA TGCGCCAGCAGCTGGGAAACAGCAGCCGACATTCAGTACTTC. It encodes CASSWETAADIQYF.

There are a few counts of this clonotype. The chain couples TRBV28 to TRBJ2-7, with a possible D match to TRBD2 (5 bases). CDR1 MDHEN and CDR2 SYDVKM come from the germline V gene. The CDR3 loop spans 14 amino acids. V was clipped by 7 bases and J by 3 bases, with 16 bases between them. The CDR3 nucleotides read TGTGCCAGCAACGAGGGTAGTGGCCTCTACGAGCAGTACTTC. Encoded protein: CASNEGSGLYEQYF. The whole variable domain, remainder taken from reference TRBV28 and TRBJ2-7, is DVKVTQSSRYLVKRTGEKVFLECVQDMDHENMFWYRQDPGLGLRLIYFSYDVKMKEKGDIPEGYSVSREKKERFSLILESASTNQTSMYLCASNEGSGLYEQYFGPGTRLTVT.

This clonotype was found a few times. The V call is TRBV20-1, the J call TRBJ2-5; TRBD2 matches 10 bases. Trimming removed 6 bases from V and 4 bases from J; junction bases left unmatched: 11. Germline V lookup: CDR1 DFQATT, CDR2 SNEGSKA (reference sequence). This CDR3 is 15 amino acids long. CDR3 DNA: TGCAGTGCCATTAGCGGGGGGAACGTCTTAGAGACCCAGTACTTC. Its protein is CSAISGGNVLETQYF.

This clonotype was observed many times. Written as DNA, the CDR3 is TGCAGCGTGCGACAGTATAAAGAGACCCAGTACTTC. Its translation: CSVRQYKETQYF. The gene calls are TRBV29-1 and TRBJ2-5; the D gene is possibly TRBD1 (5 bases). The CDR3 loop spans 12 amino acids. From germline, CDR1 is SQVTM and CDR2 ANQGSEA. The germline V and J ends were trimmed by 6 bases and 3 bases, with 11 bases remaining between them.